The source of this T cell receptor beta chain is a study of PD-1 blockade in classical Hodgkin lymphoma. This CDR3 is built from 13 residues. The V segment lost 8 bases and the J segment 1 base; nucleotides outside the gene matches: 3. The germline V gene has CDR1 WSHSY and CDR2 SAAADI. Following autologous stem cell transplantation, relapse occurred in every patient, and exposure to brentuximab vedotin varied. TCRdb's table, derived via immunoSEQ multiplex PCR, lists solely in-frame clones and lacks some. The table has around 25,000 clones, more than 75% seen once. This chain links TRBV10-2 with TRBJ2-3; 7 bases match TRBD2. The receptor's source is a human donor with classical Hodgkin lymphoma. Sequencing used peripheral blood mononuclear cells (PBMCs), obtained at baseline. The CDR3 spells CASGRGGTDTQYF. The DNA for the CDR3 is TGCGCCAGCGGTCGGGGGGGCACAGATACGCAGTATTTT.